A selection of T cell receptor beta chains follows, all from one sample in a study of T cell repertoires in cytomegalovirus infection. TCRdb processed the reads anew with MiXCR; each CDR3 protein has one entry. This table holds 900,000 to 950,000 distinct CDR3 sequences, around 30% found once. The antigens for these receptors are not known. Sequencing used cultured CD8+ T cells from PBMCs, obtained from culture after CMV antigen stimulation. Receptors were obtained from a human donor in good health (CMV status not recorded). Some clones in this sample may be carry-over from other donors' samples. Each CDR3 is given with its conserved first and last residue. Each record gives: D gene, V gene, clone size, J gene, CDR3 DNA, CDR3 protein. The D gene is left open where the match is weak. The size of a clone is reported for some rows only, either as once, few or many, or as a class for expanded clones.

d_call: TRBD1; v_call: TRBV7-8; clone_size: many; j_call: TRBJ2-3; cdr3_nt: TGTGCCAGCAGCGATGACAGGGCGGTAGATACGCAGTATTTT; cdr3_aa: CASSDDRAVDTQYF
d_call: TRBD1; v_call: TRBV7-9; clone_size: NA; j_call: TRBJ1-2; cdr3_nt: TGTGCCAGCAGCTTAAACAGGGGGAATGGCTACACCTTC; cdr3_aa: CASSLNRGNGYTF
d_call: NA; v_call: TRBV27; clone_size: few; j_call: TRBJ2-5; cdr3_nt: TGTGCCAGCACTCATCCCCTTGCTAGTGAGCCGGAGACCCAGTACTTC; cdr3_aa: CASTHPLASEPETQYF
d_call: TRBD1; v_call: TRBV6-5; clone_size: few; j_call: TRBJ1-4; cdr3_nt: TGTGCCAGCAAATCCTCCGGGACAGGGAATGAAAAACTGTTTTTT; cdr3_aa: CASKSSGTGNEKLFF
d_call: TRBD1; v_call: TRBV6-5; clone_size: NA; j_call: TRBJ1-2; cdr3_nt: TGTGCCAACAGCAAAGAGGGGGACAGGATGTCGGACAACTATGGCTACACCTTC; cdr3_aa: CANSKEGDRMSDNYGYTF
d_call: TRBD1; v_call: TRBV25-1; clone_size: NA; j_call: TRBJ2-7; cdr3_nt: TGTGCCAGCTCCTTCAGGGGGCCGGGCTACGAGCAGTACTTC; cdr3_aa: CASSFRGPGYEQYF
d_call: NA; v_call: TRBV6-1; clone_size: many; j_call: TRBJ1-5; cdr3_nt: TGTGCCAGCAGTGAATCCGTAGGGTTGGACGCGTTGCAGCCCCAGCATTTT; cdr3_aa: CASSESVGLDALQPQHF
d_call: NA; v_call: TRBV10-3; clone_size: NA; j_call: TRBJ1-1; cdr3_nt: TGTGCCATCAGTGAGGCAGGGTCAAATGAAGCTTTCTTT; cdr3_aa: CAISEAGSNEAFF
d_call: NA; v_call: TRBV18; clone_size: NA; j_call: TRBJ1-3; cdr3_nt: TGTGCCAGCTCACCATCCTCACGCCACACCATATATTTT; cdr3_aa: CASSPSSRHTIYF
d_call: NA; v_call: TRBV7-9; clone_size: NA; j_call: TRBJ2-3; cdr3_nt: TGTGCCAGCAGCCCGGGCTCTGGCCTCAGCACAGATACGCAGTATTTT; cdr3_aa: CASSPGSGLSTDTQYF
d_call: NA; v_call: TRBV2; clone_size: many; j_call: TRBJ2-1; cdr3_nt: TGTGCCAGCCCCCGGAGGGGGTACAATGAGCAGTTCTTC; cdr3_aa: CASPRRGYNEQFF
d_call: TRBD1; v_call: TRBV20-1; clone_size: NA; j_call: TRBJ2-7; cdr3_nt: TGCAGTGCAGAAAGCGACAGGGGAAAGGCCTACGAGCAGTACTTC; cdr3_aa: CSAESDRGKAYEQYF
d_call: NA; v_call: TRBV7-6; clone_size: many; j_call: TRBJ2-2; cdr3_nt: TGTGCCAGCAGCTTAGCGGGCGGCGGGGAGCTGTTTTTT; cdr3_aa: CASSLAGGGELFF
d_call: NA; v_call: TRBV5-5; clone_size: few; j_call: TRBJ1-5; cdr3_nt: TGTGCCAGCAGCTTCAAGGAAAGGGGTCAGCCCCAGCATTTT; cdr3_aa: CASSFKERGQPQHF
d_call: TRBD1; v_call: TRBV7-2; clone_size: few; j_call: TRBJ1-2; cdr3_nt: TGTGCCAGCAGCCAACCGACCAACCTTCTAGACAGGGGTGGAGGCTACACCTTC; cdr3_aa: CASSQPTNLLDRGGGYTF
d_call: NA; v_call: TRBV10-3; clone_size: NA; j_call: TRBJ1-3; cdr3_nt: TGTGCCATCAGTGAGTCTCGGACAGAGCCGTCTGGAAACACCATATATTTT; cdr3_aa: CAISESRTEPSGNTIYF
d_call: TRBD1; v_call: TRBV7-9; clone_size: NA; j_call: TRBJ1-1; cdr3_nt: TGTGCCAGCAGCTGGGGGACAGGGGCTGAAGCTTTCTTT; cdr3_aa: CASSWGTGAEAFF
d_call: NA; v_call: TRBV24-1; clone_size: NA; j_call: TRBJ2-1; cdr3_nt: TGTGCCACCAGTGATTCGAACAGAGGAACGTACAATGAGCAGTTCTTC; cdr3_aa: CATSDSNRGTYNEQFF
d_call: NA; v_call: TRBV29-1; clone_size: NA; j_call: TRBJ2-7; cdr3_nt: TGCAGCGTTGACAAGGGATCCTACGAGCAGTACTTC; cdr3_aa: CSVDKGSYEQYF
d_call: TRBD2; v_call: TRBV7-9; clone_size: few; j_call: TRBJ2-1; cdr3_nt: TGTGCCAGCAGCTTGCTGGGACTAGCGGTCCATAGCTCCTACAATGAGCAGTTCTTC; cdr3_aa: CASSLLGLAVHSSYNEQFF
d_call: NA; v_call: TRBV27; clone_size: few; j_call: TRBJ2-3; cdr3_nt: TGTGCCAGCAGTTTAGTCGGGGCGGGGGATACGCAGTATTTT; cdr3_aa: CASSLVGAGDTQYF
d_call: TRBD1; v_call: TRBV7-9; clone_size: NA; j_call: TRBJ1-2; cdr3_nt: TGTGCCAGCAGCTTAGGGACAGGGGAATGGGCCTATGGCTACACCTTC; cdr3_aa: CASSLGTGEWAYGYTF
d_call: NA; v_call: TRBV20-1; clone_size: NA; j_call: TRBJ1-1; cdr3_nt: TGCAGTGCGAAACAGGGAGACACTGAAGCTTTCTTT; cdr3_aa: CSAKQGDTEAFF
d_call: TRBD2; v_call: TRBV12-5; clone_size: many; j_call: TRBJ2-2; cdr3_nt: TGTGCTAGTGGTTTGGAGCGGGGGTGGGACACCGGGGAGCTGTTTTTT; cdr3_aa: CASGLERGWDTGELFF
d_call: TRBD2; v_call: TRBV14; clone_size: NA; j_call: TRBJ2-1; cdr3_nt: TGTGCCAGCAGCCAAGACTGGGGACTAGCTCTTTACAATGAGCAGTTCTTC; cdr3_aa: CASSQDWGLALYNEQFF
d_call: TRBD1; v_call: TRBV12-3/TRBV12-4; clone_size: few; j_call: TRBJ2-1; cdr3_nt: TGTGCCAGCAGACCCAGGACAGGGTTGAATGAGCAGTTCTTC; cdr3_aa: CASRPRTGLNEQFF
d_call: NA; v_call: TRBV20-1; clone_size: few; j_call: TRBJ1-1; cdr3_nt: TGCAGTGCTAGGGGGGAGGGGTGGGAAAACACTGAAGCTTTCTTT; cdr3_aa: CSARGEGWENTEAFF
d_call: NA; v_call: TRBV6-5; clone_size: few; j_call: TRBJ1-5; cdr3_nt: TGTGCCAGCAGTCAGTCGACAGGCCCGTATGGCAATCAGCCCCAGCATTTT; cdr3_aa: CASSQSTGPYGNQPQHF
d_call: NA; v_call: TRBV6-1; clone_size: few; j_call: TRBJ1-3; cdr3_nt: TGTGCCAGCAGTGGCACTCGCCGGGGAGTAAGCGCCATATATTTT; cdr3_aa: CASSGTRRGVSAIYF
d_call: TRBD2; v_call: TRBV7-6; clone_size: few; j_call: TRBJ2-3; cdr3_nt: TGTGCCAGCAGCTTAGTCGGGCGGGGGGCCAGCACAGATACGCAGTATTTT; cdr3_aa: CASSLVGRGASTDTQYF
d_call: TRBD1; v_call: TRBV29-1; clone_size: NA; j_call: TRBJ1-1; cdr3_nt: TGCAGCGCCCTGACAGGGCCTGAAGCTTTCTTT; cdr3_aa: CSALTGPEAFF
d_call: NA; v_call: TRBV4-3; clone_size: once; j_call: TRBJ1-5; cdr3_nt: TGCGCCAGCAGCCAAGTTACAGAGGGCGCGGGGAATCAGCCCCAGCATTTT; cdr3_aa: CASSQVTEGAGNQPQHF
d_call: NA; v_call: TRBV12-3/TRBV12-4; clone_size: many; j_call: TRBJ1-2; cdr3_nt: TGTGCCAGCAGTTTCGGCAGGTCCCACTATGGCTACACCTTC; cdr3_aa: CASSFGRSHYGYTF
d_call: NA; v_call: TRBV19; clone_size: few; j_call: TRBJ2-1; cdr3_nt: TGTGCCAGTAGTATAGATTGGGAGAATGAGCAGTTCTTC; cdr3_aa: CASSIDWENEQFF